The 13 T cell receptor beta chains in this list originate from one sample, sequenced in a study of sequential checkpoint blockade in melanoma. The method was immunoSEQ multiplex PCR; TCRdb's version includes in-frame clones alone and lacks a portion of them. The sample gives around 9,700 clones, 50% to 65% of which show up once; roughly 15% is in the top ten. Treatment denoted: randomized to nivolumab then ipilimumab (arm A) or the reverse (arm B). The specimen was CD8+ T cells sorted from blood (inferred from file names), collected from a patient given nivolumab and ipilimumab in sequence. The receptors were gathered from a human donor with melanoma.

This chain connects TRBV28 to TRBJ2-5; 10 nucleotides match TRBD2. The J call may be faulty, since TRBJ2-7 better matches the DNA end. The V gene's germline CDR1 is MDHEN and CDR2 SYDVKM. CDR3 length: 15 amino acids. The CDR3: CASSLGLAGEAEQYF. The DNA for the CDR3 is TGTGCCAGCAGTTTAGGGCTAGCGGGAGAAGCCGAGCAGTACTTC.

As to this clone: The junction does not match germline at one end; this may be a read error. Other DNA sequences in the same sample also yield this CDR3. The chain couples TRBV4-3 to TRBJ1-1; D unclear. Germline CDR1 and CDR2: LGHNA and YSLEER. The length of the CDR3 is 14 residues. The CDR3 loop is CASSYEPGNTEAFF. The CDR3 nucleotides read TGCGCTAGCAGCTACGAGCCGGGGAACACTGAAGCTTTCTTT.

This sequence joins TRBV6-5 and TRBJ2-5, with 13 bases matching TRBD2. The end of the DNA is better explained by TRBJ2-7, so the J call may be wrong. The length of the CDR3 is 14 residues. Germline CDR1 and CDR2: MNHEY and SVGAGI. The CDR3 DNA reads as TGTGCCAGCAGCCTCGGACTAGCGGGGGCCGAGCAGTACTTC. The encoded protein is CASSLGLAGAEQYF.

This sequence joins TRBV15 and TRBJ1-3; D not certain. V was pared by 0 bases and J by 3 bases, with 12 bases between. Germline V gene lookup returns CDR1 LNHNV and CDR2 YYDKDF (reference sequence). The CDR3 contains 16 residues. CDR3 nucleotide sequence: TGTGCCACCAGCAGAGATTCGTCCAGTTATGGAAACACCATATATTTT. This gives the protein CATSRDSSSYGNTIYF.

V gene TRBV6-1 combines with J gene TRBJ1-2, with D perhaps matching TRBD1 (5 bases). The CDR3 covers 15 residues. Germline V CDR1 and CDR2: MNHNS, SASEGT. The V gene lost 0 bases and the J gene lost 4 bases, with 12 bases spanning the gap. CDR3: CASSEAGQGGYGYTF. CDR3 in DNA: TGTGCCAGCAGTGAAGCCGGCCAGGGTGGCTATGGCTACACCTTC.

This rearrangement joins TRBV4-1 to TRBJ2-7; D remains ambiguous. Germline loops: CDR1 MGHRA, CDR2 YSYEKL. V lost 1 base to trimming and J lost 5 bases, with 12 bases between them. The CDR3 is 14 amino acids. DNA for the CDR3: TGCGCCAGCAGCCAAGCCCGTGGCGGCGACGAGCAGTACTTC. Its translation: CASSQARGGDEQYF.

The chain employs TRBV28 and TRBJ2-5; TRBD2 matches at 11 bases. The CDR3 is 16 residues long. With V trimmed by 4 bases and J by 2 bases, 6 bases remained unmatched. Germline-derived CDR1 and CDR2 are MDHEN and SYDVKM. The CDR3 reads CASSSGLAGEQETQYF. For the CDR3, the DNA is TGTGCCAGCAGTTCAGGACTAGCGGGTGAACAAGAGACCCAGTACTTC.

This clone was counted a few times. The genes are TRBV5-6 and TRBJ2-3, with D possibly TRBD1 on 6 matching bases. Germline assignment: CDR1 SGHDT and CDR2 YYEEEE. Trimming took 4 bases from V and 0 from J, leaving 15 bases between them. The CDR3 totals 16 residues. The CDR3 DNA reads TGTGCCAGCAGCCGGTCACAGGGTCTTAGCACAGATACGCAGTATTTT. Translated, it gives CASSRSQGLSTDTQYF.

The chain combines TRBV30 with TRBJ1-1; 9 bases are a match to TRBD1. V dropped 1 base and J dropped 7; count of bases not matched to a gene: 4. Germline assignment: CDR1 GTSNPN and CDR2 SVGIG (reference sequence). This CDR3 region has 13 residues. The CDR3 nucleotides read TGTGCCTGGAGTGACAGGGGGCCGGTTGAAGCTTTCTTT. Its protein product is CAWSDRGPVEAFF.

The chain combines TRBV6-4 with TRBJ1-1; 7 bases are shared with TRBD1. V dropped 5 bases and J dropped 8; count of bases not matched to a gene: 8. Germline V gene lookup returns CDR1 MRHNA and CDR2 SNTAGT. CDR3 length equals 13 residues. CDR3 DNA sequence: TGTGCCAGCAGTTACATGACAGGGAGGGAAGCTTTCTTT. Translated: CASSYMTGREAFF.

The V and J genes are TRBV27 and TRBJ2-5; a weak D match, TRBD1 (5 bases). Germline CDR1 is MNHEY and CDR2 is SMNVEV (reference sequence). V lost 2 bases, J lost 2 bases, and 9 bases lay in between. This CDR3 is built from 14 residues. The CDR3 here is CASSLQGTQETQYF. CDR3 coding DNA: TGTGCCAGCAGTTTACAGGGAACACAAGAGACCCAGTACTTC.

The chain employs TRBV9 and TRBJ2-2; 14 bases match TRBD2. Trimming at V came to 4 bases and at J to 5 bases, leaving 10 bases not matched to a gene. This CDR3 has 18 amino acids. Germline values: CDR1 SGDLS, CDR2 YYNGEE. The CDR3 reads CASSNPGTSGSATGELFF. The CDR3, as DNA: TGTGCCAGCAGCAACCCCGGGACTAGCGGGAGCGCGACCGGGGAGCTGTTTTTT.

The J gene is TRBJ1-3, the V gene TRBV15; 8 bases map to TRBD1. This CDR3 is built from 15 residues. Germline V gene sequence: CDR1 LNHNV, CDR2 YYDKDF (reference sequence). V lost 4 bases, J lost 4 bases, and 6 bases stayed unmatched. The chain's CDR3 is CATSTRTGMGNTIYF. CDR3 DNA sequence: TGTGCCACCAGCACCCGGACAGGGATGGGAAACACCATATATTTT.